This TCR beta chain was recorded in a study of cytomegalovirus exposure and HLA in healthy donors. After removal of 6 bases from V and 3 bases from J, the junction contained 11 bases not matched to a gene. The length of the CDR3 is 16 residues. Germline assignment: CDR1 LNHDA and CDR2 SQIVND (reference sequence). 60 Vbeta and 13 Jbeta primers were used in PCR. The authors' processing: Roughly 83 million unique TCR beta chains, roughly 11 million of them shared, were counted by a later analysis. Libraries were prepared by immunoSEQ multiplex PCR; TCRdb keeps only in-frame clonotypes and omits some of them. The V and J calls and clone size are taken from that table; D and trimming were inferred from the DNA. The sample consists of 95,000 to 150,000 clones, roughly 80% of them appearing once. Findings of the study overall: Earlier analysis looked at TCR beta V segments, and most were productive about 87% or about 30% of the time.

This clone was counted only a few times. Its cognate antigen is unknown. The sample taken for sequencing was PBMCs. The gene calls are TRBV19 and TRBJ1-1, with 9 bases fitting TRBD1. The receptor was derived from a man aged 25-45 years in good health and CMV-seropositive. CDR3 protein: CASRLNPGQGYTEAFF. The CDR3 DNA is TGTGCCAGTAGGCTCAATCCGGGACAGGGTTACACTGAAGCTTTCTTT.